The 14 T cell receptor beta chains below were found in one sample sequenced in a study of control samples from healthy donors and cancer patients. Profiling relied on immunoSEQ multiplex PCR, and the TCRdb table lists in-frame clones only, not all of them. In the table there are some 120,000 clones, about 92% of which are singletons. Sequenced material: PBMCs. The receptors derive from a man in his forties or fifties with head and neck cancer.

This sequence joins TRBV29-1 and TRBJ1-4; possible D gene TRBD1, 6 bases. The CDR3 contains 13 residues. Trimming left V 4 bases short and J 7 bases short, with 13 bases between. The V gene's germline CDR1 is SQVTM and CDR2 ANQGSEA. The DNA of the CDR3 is TGCAGCGTTGGCGGGGGCAAGGGTGAAAAACTGTTTTTT. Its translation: CSVGGGKGEKLFF.

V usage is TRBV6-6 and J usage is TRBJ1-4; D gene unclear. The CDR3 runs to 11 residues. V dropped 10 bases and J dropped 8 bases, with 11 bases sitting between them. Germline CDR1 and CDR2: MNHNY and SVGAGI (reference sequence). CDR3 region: CATSSSEKLFF. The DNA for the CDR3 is TGTGCCACGTCCAGTTCGGAAAAACTGTTTTTT.

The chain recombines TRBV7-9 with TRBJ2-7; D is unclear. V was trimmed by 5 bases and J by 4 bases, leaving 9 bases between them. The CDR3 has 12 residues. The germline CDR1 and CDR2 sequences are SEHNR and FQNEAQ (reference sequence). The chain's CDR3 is CASSRMFYEQYF. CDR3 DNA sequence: TGTGCCAGCAGCCGCATGTTTTACGAGCAGTACTTC.

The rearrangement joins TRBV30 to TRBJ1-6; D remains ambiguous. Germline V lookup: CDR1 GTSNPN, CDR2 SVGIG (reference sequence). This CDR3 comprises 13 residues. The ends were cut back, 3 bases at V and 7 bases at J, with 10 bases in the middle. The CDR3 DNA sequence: TGTGCCTGGAGCGGACGGATGAATTCACCCCTCCACTTT. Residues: CAWSGRMNSPLHF.

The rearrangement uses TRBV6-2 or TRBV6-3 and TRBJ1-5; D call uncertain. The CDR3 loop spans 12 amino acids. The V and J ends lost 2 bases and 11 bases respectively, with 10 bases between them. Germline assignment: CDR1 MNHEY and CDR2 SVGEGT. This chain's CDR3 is CASSYPTVSQHF. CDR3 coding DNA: TGTGCCAGCAGTTACCCGACCGTGTCCCAGCATTTT.

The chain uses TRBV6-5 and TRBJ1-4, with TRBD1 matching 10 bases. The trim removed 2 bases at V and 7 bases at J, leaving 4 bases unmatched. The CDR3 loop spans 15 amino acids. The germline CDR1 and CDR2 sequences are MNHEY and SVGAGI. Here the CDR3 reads CASSYLGQGREKLFF. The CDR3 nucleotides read TGTGCCAGCAGTTACCTGGGACAGGGGCGTGAAAAACTGTTTTTT.

The CDR3: CASSPTPGAYTDTQYF. The CDR3 region has the DNA TGTGCCAGCAGCCCCACCCCGGGGGCTTACACAGATACGCAGTATTTT. The chain has TRBV7-2 and TRBJ2-3; D may correspond to TRBD1 or TRBD2 (6 bases each). The CDR3 consists of 16 residues. Trimming pared 5 bases from V and 2 bases from J, leaving 17 bases between. Per the germline V gene, CDR1 is SGHTA and CDR2 is FQGNSA.

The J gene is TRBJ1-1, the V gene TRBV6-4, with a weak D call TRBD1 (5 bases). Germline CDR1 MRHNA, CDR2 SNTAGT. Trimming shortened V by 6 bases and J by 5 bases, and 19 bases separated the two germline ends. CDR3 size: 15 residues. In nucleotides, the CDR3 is TGTGCCAGCAGGACCGAACCTCCGGGGGGAACTGAAGCTTTCTTT. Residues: CASRTEPPGGTEAFF.

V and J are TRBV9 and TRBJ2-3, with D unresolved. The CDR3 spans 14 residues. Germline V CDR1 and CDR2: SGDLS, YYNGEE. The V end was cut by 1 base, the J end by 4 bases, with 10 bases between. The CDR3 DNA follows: TGTGCCAGCAGCGTAAGGTTAGCTTCAGATACGCAGTATTTT. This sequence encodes CASSVRLASDTQYF.

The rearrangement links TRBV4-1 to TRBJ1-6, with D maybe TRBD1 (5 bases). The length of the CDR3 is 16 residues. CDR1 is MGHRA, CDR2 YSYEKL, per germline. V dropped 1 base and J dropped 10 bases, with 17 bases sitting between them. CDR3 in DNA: TGCGCCAGCAGCCAAGGCAGCAGGGCAGTAGGGTCACCCCTCCACTTT. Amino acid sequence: CASSQGSRAVGSPLHF.

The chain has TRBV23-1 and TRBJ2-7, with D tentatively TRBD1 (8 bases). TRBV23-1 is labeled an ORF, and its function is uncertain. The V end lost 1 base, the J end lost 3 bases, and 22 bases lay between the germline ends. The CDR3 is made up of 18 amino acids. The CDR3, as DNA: TGCGCCAGCAGTCAATTGAGGCAGGACAGGGCGGGGGTCTACGAGCAGTACTTC. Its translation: CASSQLRQDRAGVYEQYF.

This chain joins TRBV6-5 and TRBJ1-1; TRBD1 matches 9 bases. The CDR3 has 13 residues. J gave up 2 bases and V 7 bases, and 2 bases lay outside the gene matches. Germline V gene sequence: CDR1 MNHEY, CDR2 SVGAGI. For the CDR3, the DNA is TGTGCCAGCATGACAGGGGGAAACACTGAAGCTTTCTTT. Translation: CASMTGGNTEAFF.

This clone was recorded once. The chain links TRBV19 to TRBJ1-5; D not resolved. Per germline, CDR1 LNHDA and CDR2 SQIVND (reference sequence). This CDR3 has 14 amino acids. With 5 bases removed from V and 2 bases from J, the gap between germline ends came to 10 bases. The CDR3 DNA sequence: TGTGCCAGTAGTCCCGACACGCGCAATCAGCCCCAGCATTTT. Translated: CASSPDTRNQPQHF.

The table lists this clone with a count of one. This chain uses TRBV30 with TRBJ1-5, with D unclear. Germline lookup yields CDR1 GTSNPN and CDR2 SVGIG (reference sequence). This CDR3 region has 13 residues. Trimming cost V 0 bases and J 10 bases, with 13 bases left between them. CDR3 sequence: CAWSVGRVFPQHF. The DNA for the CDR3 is TGTGCCTGGAGTGTAGGGCGGGTGTTTCCCCAGCATTTT.